This T cell receptor beta chain was sequenced in a study of blood T cell repertoires in COVID-19 (dated by TCRdb to about 2020). Broadly, across the study: Samples covering the acute and convalescent phases of COVID-19 were provided by collaborators in the United States, Italy and Spain. The prospective study material was composed of cDNA or gDNA derived from T cells, B-cell-depleted T cells, or PBMCs. Subjects who had been exposed to COVID-19, were actively infected with it, or had recovered from it provided the deeply sampled blood TCRbeta repertoires that made up the dataset. The repertoires were released in a freely available public database meant as a resource for research on the immune response to SARS-CoV-2. The samples were drawn from two sources: the first 160 participants of the ongoing ImmuneRACE study, and over 1,000 subjects contributed by 6 global collaborators. Nearly every sample came with metadata listing a de-identified subject ID, COVID-19 status, age in years and sex. Where available, HLA class I and class II types were obtained from metadata supplied by the sample provider rather than from assay-based typing. What the work shows at the level of the full study, not this receptor alone: The quantity of clinical and demographic metadata differed by source and by participant and was supplied without curation.

A remark on this clone: The clone's antigen remains unknown. No qualities accompany the bases; no much larger clone lies one base away.

TCRbeta CDR3 regions were amplified from genomic DNA using the immunoSEQ Assay, a bias-controlled multiplex PCR. In the authors' own workflow: Nucleated cell counts per sample were estimated from amplification of reference gene primers within the assay. To quantify the absolute abundance of each unique TCRbeta CDR3 rearrangement, sequence reads were collapsed and filtered. For each sample, productive Simpson clonality was calculated as the square root of Simpson's diversity index over productive rearrangements. Imported from immuneACCESS, the table was reduced by TCRdb to in-frame sequences with V and J called. These copies leave out some clones; in studies compared against another copy, an unresolved V gene accounts for under half, and the cause of the remainder is not known. V, J and clone size were drawn from that table, and D and trimming were deduced from the DNA. In this sample the table shows roughly 120,000 clones, about 90% of which occur a single time. Around 1.9% of the sample goes to the ten largest clones.

In Seattle, one collaborating source enrolled patients while the infection was active and tracked those patients longitudinally over the course of disease. The collaborating institutions used their own protocols to collect whole blood in K2EDTA tubes. For TCRbeta analysis, collaborator samples were shipped as frozen whole blood, as isolated PBMCs, or as DNA extracted from either sample type. CDR1 and CDR2, per the germline V gene (reference sequence), are MNHEY and SMNVEV. Trimmed from V: 2 bases; trimmed from J: 0 bases; junction bases lacking a gene match: 11. Taken from cysteine to phenylalanine, the CDR3 has 19 residues. Only the CDR3 DNA is retained, 57 bases long and in frame from the first base.

This sequence uses TRBV27 and TRBJ2-3; TRBD2 lines up with 10 middle nucleotides. This clonotype was obtained from a middle-aged man with COVID-19, enrolled during active disease. Input material: peripheral blood. The CDR3 is CASSLVGTSETVSTDTQYF. The sequence in DNA is TGTGCCAGCAGTTTAGTCGGGACTAGCGAAACCGTGAGCACAGATACGCAGTATTTT.